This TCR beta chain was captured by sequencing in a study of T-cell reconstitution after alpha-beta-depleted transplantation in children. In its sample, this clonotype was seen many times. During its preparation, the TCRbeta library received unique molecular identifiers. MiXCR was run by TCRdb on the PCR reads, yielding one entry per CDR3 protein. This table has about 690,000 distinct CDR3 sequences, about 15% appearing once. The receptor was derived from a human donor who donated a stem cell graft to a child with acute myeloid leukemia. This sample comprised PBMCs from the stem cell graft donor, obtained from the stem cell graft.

Here the CDR3 reads CASRSSGTGNGYTF. In nucleotides, the CDR3 is TGTGCCAGCAGGTCCTCCGGGACAGGTAATGGCTACACCTTC. This sequence joins TRBV5-4 and TRBJ1-2; 8 nucleotides agree with TRBD1. The CDR3 consists of 14 residues. V lost 5 bases to trimming and J lost 6 bases; unmatched junction nucleotides: 9. Germline CDR1 is SGHNT and CDR2 is YYREEE (reference sequence).